The 30 T cell receptor beta chains below were found in one sample sequenced in a study of T-cell memory formation after mild COVID-19. TCRdb itself ran the 5' RACE reads through MiXCR, one entry per CDR3 protein. The table has 470,000 or so distinct CDR3 sequences, approximately 19% seen once. Sequencing was carried out using PBMCs or a T cell subset sorted from them (not recorded which). These receptors were obtained from a man between 18 and 29 years old who had mild COVID-19 (a few samples of this study predate the infection). Cell type and time point are not known.

The rearrangement joins TRBV20-1 to TRBJ1-4; D remains unclear. Trimming stripped 1 base from V and 13 bases from J, with 7 bases between. The germline V gene encodes CDR1 DFQATT and CDR2 SNEGSKA (reference sequence). The CDR3 totals 10 residues. CDR3 in DNA: TGCAGTGCTAGAGGGGAAGGACTGTTTTTT. It specifies CSARGEGLFF.

CDR3 sequence reads: CASSWSGTSGGTLYHNEQFF. CDR3 DNA: TGTGCCAGCAGTTGGTCCGGGACTAGCGGGGGGACCCTCTACCACAATGAGCAGTTCTTC. This chain links TRBV6-2 or TRBV6-3 with TRBJ2-1, with 15 bases fitting TRBD2. This CDR3 is built from 20 residues. With 4 bases clipped from V and 5 bases from J, the junction kept 15 bases outside the gene matches. Germline V gene data show CDR1 as MNHEY and CDR2 as SVGEGT.

The rearrangement links TRBV5-1 to TRBJ2-3, with a possible D match to TRBD1 (7 bases). Trimming removed 3 bases from V and 3 bases from J, with 14 bases in between. This CDR3 is 15 amino acids long. Looked up from germline, CDR1 is SGHRS and CDR2 is YFSETQ. CDR3 in DNA: TGCGCCAGCAGCTCCCGACCAGGGGGGACAGATACGCAGTATTTT. Amino acids: CASSSRPGGTDTQYF.

This clonotype was counted between two and nine times. V is TRBV4-2 and J is TRBJ1-2; no reliable D call. Germline CDR1 LGHNA, CDR2 YNFKEQ. This CDR3 is built from 15 residues. The V end was cut by 0 bases, the J end by 7 bases, with 15 bases between. This chain's CDR3 is CASSQDPWVSGGYTF. The CDR3 coding sequence is TGTGCCAGCAGCCAAGATCCGTGGGTAAGCGGTGGCTACACCTTC.

The CDR3 spells CASRRDMGTEAFF. The CDR3 bases are TGTGCCAGCAGGAGGGACATGGGCACTGAAGCTTTCTTT. This chain uses TRBV6-2 or TRBV6-3 with TRBJ1-1; D is possibly TRBD1 (6 bases). The V gene's germline CDR1 is MNHEY and CDR2 SVGEGT. The V and J ends lost 6 bases and 4 bases respectively, with 12 bases between them. The CDR3 has 13 amino acids.

This clonotype has ten or more counts. This sequence joins TRBV7-7 and TRBJ2-5, with a weak D call TRBD1 (5 bases). The CDR3 length is 13 residues. Looked up from germline, CDR1 is SSHAT and CDR2 is FNYEAQ (reference sequence). The V gene lost 0 bases and the J gene lost 4 bases, with 6 bases spanning the gap. The CDR3: CASSLAGAETQYF. The CDR3 DNA follows: TGTGCCAGCAGCTTAGCAGGGGCAGAGACCCAGTACTTC.

The rearrangement links TRBV7-8 to TRBJ2-3; D uncertain. The CDR3 contains 16 residues. V lost 0 bases and J lost 4, with 14 bases in between. The V gene's germline CDR1 is SGHVS and CDR2 FQNEAQ. In DNA, the CDR3 is TGTGCCAGCAGCTTAGCCCGGGCCTTGGGTCCAGATACGCAGTATTTT. Translation gives CASSLARALGPDTQYF. The variable domain in full, with the rest retrieved from reference TRBV7-8 and TRBJ2-3, is GAGVSQSPRYKVAKRGQDVALRCDPISGHVSLFWYQQALGQGPEFLTYFQNEAQLDKSGLPSDRFFAERPEGSVSTLKIQRTQQEDSAVYLCASSLARALGPDTQYFGPGTRLTVL.

This rearrangement joins TRBV5-1 to TRBJ2-2; a weak D match, TRBD1 (6 bases). The CDR3 runs to 17 residues. Trimming cost V 4 bases and J 0 bases, with 16 bases left between them. Germline CDR1 is SGHRS and CDR2 is YFSETQ. The CDR3 bases are TGCGCCAGCAGCCAAACTGGGACACGCTCGAACACCGGGGAGCTGTTTTTT. Translating it yields CASSQTGTRSNTGELFF. The entire variable domain, with the rest obtained from reference TRBV5-1 and TRBJ2-2, is as follows: KAGVTQTPRYLIKTRGQQVTLSCSPISGHRSVSWYQQTPGQGLQFLFEYFSETQRNKGNFPGRFSGRQFSNSRSEMNVSTLELGDSALYLCASSQTGTRSNTGELFFGEGSRLTVL.

This clonotype occurred a few times. The V and J genes are TRBV15 and TRBJ2-5; 8 nucleotides align to TRBD1. This CDR3 spans 18 amino acids. Germline V lookup: CDR1 LNHNV, CDR2 YYDKDF (reference sequence). Trimming cost V 0 bases and J 1 base; bases outside gene matches: 10. The chain's CDR3 is CATSRDQFRDRFQETQYF. CDR3 nucleotide sequence: TGTGCCACCAGCAGAGATCAATTCAGGGACAGGTTCCAAGAGACCCAGTACTTC.

This chain connects TRBV5-1 to TRBJ1-3; no clear D gene. The V gene lost 2 bases and the J gene lost 0 bases, with 9 bases spanning the gap. Germline lookup yields CDR1 SGHRS and CDR2 YFSETQ. The CDR3 has 15 residues. The CDR3 DNA reads as TGCGCCAGCAGCTTTGGACCCAGCTCTGGAAACACCATATATTTT. This codes for CASSFGPSSGNTIYF.

The V gene is TRBV6-1, the J gene TRBJ2-7; 9 nucleotides line up with TRBD1. In germline, CDR1 is MNHNS, CDR2 SASEGT. J gave up 5 bases and V 8 bases, and 10 bases lay outside the gene matches. The CDR3 is made up of 14 amino acids. The CDR3 bases are TGTGCCAGCGTTTCCCCCGGGACAGGGAACGAGCAGTACTTC. This gives the protein CASVSPGTGNEQYF.

The chain combines TRBV20-1 with TRBJ2-1; no reliable D call. The CDR3 loop spans 14 amino acids. The V end lost 0 bases, the J end lost 5 bases, and 11 bases lay between the germline ends. The V gene's germline CDR1 is DFQATT and CDR2 SNEGSKA (reference sequence). DNA for the CDR3: TGCAGTGCTAGAGATCTGGAATCTCACAATGAGCAGTTCTTC. Amino acid sequence: CSARDLESHNEQFF.

This clonotype appeared a few times. This chain connects TRBV29-1 to TRBJ2-5; 10 nucleotides agree with TRBD1. Per the germline V gene, CDR1 is SQVTM and CDR2 is ANQGSEA. Trimming took 8 bases from V and 4 from J; bases not matched to a gene: 7. There are 13 residues in the CDR3. The CDR3 DNA reads TGCAGCACCCGACAGGGGGCATCAGAGACCCAGTACTTC. Amino acids: CSTRQGASETQYF.

The gene calls are TRBV25-1 and TRBJ2-2; 7 bases fit TRBD2. From germline, CDR1 is MGHDK and CDR2 SYGVNS. Trimming at V came to 3 bases and at J to 5 bases, leaving 6 bases not matched to a gene. This CDR3 is built from 15 residues. The CDR3 DNA reads TGTGCCAGCAGTGACACCGGGACTAAAACCGGGGAGCTGTTTTTT. Its translation is CASSDTGTKTGELFF.

This clonotype came up a few times. The chain links TRBV6-5 to TRBJ2-1; 9 bases map to TRBD2. Trimming cost V 6 bases and J 0 bases; bases outside gene matches: 3. There are 15 residues in the CDR3. In germline, CDR1 is MNHEY, CDR2 SVGAGI. The CDR3 loop reads CASRAGGVSYNEQFF. The DNA of the CDR3 is TGTGCCAGCAGAGCGGGGGGCGTCTCCTACAATGAGCAGTTCTTC.

This clonotype came up a few times. J is TRBJ2-3 and V is TRBV7-3, with 8 positions matching TRBD1. V gave up 1 base and J gave up 5 bases; unmatched junction bases: 2. Germline assignment: CDR1 SGHTA and CDR2 FQGTGA. The CDR3 loop spans 14 amino acids. This CDR3 is CASSLSRGRDTQYF. The CDR3 bases are TGTGCCAGCAGCTTAAGCAGGGGGCGAGATACGCAGTATTTT.

The rearrangement joins TRBV2 to TRBJ2-3, with 7 positions matching TRBD1. The germline CDR1 and CDR2 sequences are SNHLY and FYNNEI. V trimming: 10 bases; J trimming: 4 bases; junction bases outside the gene matches: 14. The CDR3 length is 15 residues. CDR3 region: CATSKGQSRPDTQYF. Written as DNA, the CDR3 is TGTGCCACTTCCAAGGGACAGTCGCGCCCAGATACGCAGTATTTT.

The table lists this clonotype with a few counts. The rearrangement joins TRBV7-8 to TRBJ1-1; D unclear. Per the germline V gene, CDR1 is SGHVS and CDR2 is FQNEAQ. The length of the CDR3 is 16 residues. Trimming stripped 5 bases from V and 0 bases from J, with 16 bases between. The CDR3 protein is CASSGPLSGMNTEAFF. In DNA form, the CDR3 reads TGTGCCAGCAGCGGGCCCCTTTCGGGGATGAACACTGAAGCTTTCTTT.

V gene TRBV6-5 combines with J gene TRBJ2-7, with a tentative D call TRBD1 (6 bases). This CDR3 region has 14 residues. Between the trimmed V and J ends, which lost 6 bases and 2 bases, there was a span of 14 bases. The V gene's germline CDR1 is MNHEY and CDR2 SVGAGI. The CDR3 is CASSRDTEPYEQYF. The CDR3 DNA reads as TGTGCCAGCAGCAGGGACACGGAACCCTACGAGCAGTACTTC.

This clonotype was seen more than once but under ten times. This chain links TRBV23-1 with TRBJ1-1; no firm D call. TRBV23-1 is flagged as an ORF with uncertain function. With 0 bases removed from V and 1 base from J, the gap between germline ends came to 6 bases. The CDR3 is 14 amino acids. Here the CDR3 DNA reads TGCGCCAGCAGTCAATCCAAGGGGAACACTGAAGCTTTCTTT. Amino acids: CASSQSKGNTEAFF.

The chain couples TRBV7-2 to TRBJ1-5; perhaps TRBD1 as D (6 bases). The CDR3 has 15 amino acids. Germline assignment: CDR1 SGHTA and CDR2 FQGNSA. Trimming removed 5 bases at V and 3 bases at J, with 14 bases between. CDR3 residues: CASSPTRGFNQPQHF. DNA of the CDR3: TGTGCCAGCAGCCCCACCAGGGGATTCAATCAGCCCCAGCATTTT.

The chain recombines TRBV6-2 or TRBV6-3 with TRBJ2-1, with a tentative D call TRBD2 (6 bases). Trimming cost V 11 bases and J 4 bases, with 18 bases left between them. The germline gives CDR1 MNHEY, CDR2 SVGEGT. CDR3 length equals 14 residues. The CDR3 is CAAGSGGFYNEQFF. As DNA, the CDR3 is TGTGCCGCTGGGAGCGGAGGGTTTTACAATGAGCAGTTCTTC.

This clonotype was detected only a few times. The CDR3 nucleotides are TGTGCCAGCAGCTTCAAGCCCGGGACAGGTCGTTACAATGAGCAGTTCTTC. Translated, it gives CASSFKPGTGRYNEQFF. The genes are TRBV7-3 and TRBJ2-1, with 8 bases lining up with TRBD1. Germline V gene sequence: CDR1 SGHTA, CDR2 FQGTGA. V was pared by 3 bases and J by 4 bases, with 11 bases of the junction left unmatched. This CDR3 is 17 amino acids long.

This clonotype was found a few times. The chain recombines TRBV7-2 with TRBJ2-1; D call uncertain. The CDR3 loop spans 18 amino acids. The V gene lost 1 base and the J gene lost 4 bases, with 20 bases spanning the gap. CDR1 is SGHTA, CDR2 FQGNSA, per germline. CDR3 in DNA: TGTGCCAGCAGCTTAGAAAGTCTTGGGTGGGATAGATACAATGAGCAGTTCTTC. It is translated as CASSLESLGWDRYNEQFF.

The table lists this clonotype with many counts. This chain uses TRBV6-2 or TRBV6-3 with TRBJ2-7; 12 bases are a match to TRBD2. The V gene's germline CDR1 is MNHEY and CDR2 SVGEGT. The CDR3 is 15 amino acids. V shed 4 bases, J shed 4 bases, and the junction held 5 bases outside the gene matches. CDR3 sequence (DNA): TGTGCCAGCAGTTCCGGACTAGCGGGGCCTTACGAGCAGTACTTC. Translated: CASSSGLAGPYEQYF.

This clonotype was picked up a small number of times. The chain employs TRBV12-3 or TRBV12-4 and TRBJ2-3; the D gene could be TRBD1 or TRBD2 (5 bases each). The CDR3 covers 15 residues. The ends were cut back, 2 bases at V and 11 bases at J, with 20 bases in the middle. In DNA, the CDR3 is TGTGCCAGCAGTTTAAGGCAGGGACGAGTCACCCGGCAGTATTTT. Encoded protein: CASSLRQGRVTRQYF.

The rearrangement joins TRBV5-4 to TRBJ2-1; weak D call: TRBD2 (5 bases). Germline assignment: CDR1 SGHNT and CDR2 YYREEE (reference sequence). V was pared by 2 bases and J by 6 bases, with 15 bases between. The CDR3 has 15 residues. CDR3 sequence reads: CASSFWGSATNEQFF. The CDR3 coding sequence is TGTGCCAGCAGCTTTTGGGGTAGCGCAACCAATGAGCAGTTCTTC. The complete variable domain, with remaining parts taken from reference TRBV5-4 and TRBJ2-1, reads ETGVTQSPTHLIKTRGQQVTLRCSSQSGHNTVSWYQQALGQGPQFIFQYYREEENGRGNFPPRFSGLQFPNYSSELNVNALELDDSALYLCASSFWGSATNEQFFGPGTRLTVL.

Points on this clonotype: Possible read error: a much larger clone is one base away. The chain uses TRBV5-1 and TRBJ1-3; no clear D gene. Germline V lookup: CDR1 SGHRS, CDR2 YFSETQ. V shed 2 bases and J shed 3 bases, with 15 bases lying between them. The CDR3 length is 16 residues. The CDR3 DNA follows: TGCGCCAGCAGCTTCCGGGCGGCGGCCTATGGAAACACCATATATTTT. Protein: CASSFRAAAYGNTIYF.

The V and J genes are TRBV24-1 and TRBJ2-5; D perhaps matches TRBD1 (6 bases). Germline V gene data show CDR1 as KGHDR and CDR2 as SFDVKD. The V and J ends lost 6 bases and 3 bases respectively, with 10 bases between them. The CDR3 covers 13 residues. CDR3 DNA: TGTGCCACCAGTCGCCCAGGGGAAGAGACCCAGTACTTC. Translated: CATSRPGEETQYF.

The chain uses TRBV18 and TRBJ2-7, with D maybe TRBD1 (6 bases). Trimming shortened V by 3 bases and J by 2 bases, and 11 bases separated the two germline ends. CDR1 is KGHSH, CDR2 LQKENI, per germline. The CDR3 has 14 amino acids. The DNA of the CDR3 is TGTGCCAGCTCACCCCGGGACAACCCCTACGAGCAGTACTTC. Encoded protein: CASSPRDNPYEQYF.